This TCR beta chain is from a study of CD8 T cells in Susac syndrome. This clonotype appeared once. Its specificity is not known. The CDR3 is 16 amino acids. V was pared by 4 bases and J by 1 base, with 14 bases between. Germline V gene sequence: CDR1 MGHDK, CDR2 SYGVNS. The sequenced target, TCR beta, came from blood CD8+ and CD4+ T cells. Negative isolation yielded the CD8+ and CD4+ T cells, while FACS enriched the TEMRA cells. After extraction with the RNeasy kit, roughly 0.5 to 1 ug of the RNA was reverse transcribed using random hexamers. The immunoSEQ assay covered 54 Vbeta and 13 Jbeta segments for CDR3. From the immunoSEQ multiplex PCR reads, TCRdb called clonotypes with MiXCR, one entry per CDR3 protein. Among about 160,000 distinct CDR3 sequences, around 95% were seen once, and the ten largest hold just over 0.13%. Whole-study findings and limits: An acknowledgment was made by the study that its TCR sequencing and HLA analysis involved relatively few individuals.

This TCR was sampled from a human donor in good health. Input material: CD4+ T cells from PBMCs. This chain uses TRBV25-1 with TRBJ2-1; D tentatively fits TRBD1 or TRBD2 (5 bases each). Here the CDR3 DNA reads TGTGCCAGCAGTGGAGATTTTGGGGGTTCCTACAATGAGCAGTTCTTC. This gives the protein CASSGDFGGSYNEQFF. The full variable domain, in which reference TRBV25-1 and TRBJ2-1 provide the parts outside the CDR3, is EADIYQTPRYLVIGTGKKITLECSQTMGHDKMYWYQQDPGMELHLIHYSYGVNSTEKGDLSSESTVSRIRTEHFPLTLESARPSHTSQYLCASSGDFGGSYNEQFFGPGTRLTVL.